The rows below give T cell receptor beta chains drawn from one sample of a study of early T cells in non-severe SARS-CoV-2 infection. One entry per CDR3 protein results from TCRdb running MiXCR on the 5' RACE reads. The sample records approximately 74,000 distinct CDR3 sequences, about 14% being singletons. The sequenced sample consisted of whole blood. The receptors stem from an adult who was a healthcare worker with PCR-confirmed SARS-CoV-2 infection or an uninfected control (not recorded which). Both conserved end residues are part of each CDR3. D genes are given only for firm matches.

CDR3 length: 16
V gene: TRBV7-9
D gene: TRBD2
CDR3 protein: CASSLGATSPYNEQFF

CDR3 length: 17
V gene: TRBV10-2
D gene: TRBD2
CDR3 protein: CASSEPKLAGVTGELFF

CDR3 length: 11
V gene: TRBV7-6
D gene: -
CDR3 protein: CASSLDVTQYF

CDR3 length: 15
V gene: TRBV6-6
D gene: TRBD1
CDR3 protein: CASSPLGRGSYEQYF

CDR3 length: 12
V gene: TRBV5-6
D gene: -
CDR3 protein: CASSYGVETQYF

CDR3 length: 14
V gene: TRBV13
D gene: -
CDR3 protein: CASSLGGGGNTIYF

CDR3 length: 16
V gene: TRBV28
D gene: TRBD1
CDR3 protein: CASSTPSDRADSPLHF

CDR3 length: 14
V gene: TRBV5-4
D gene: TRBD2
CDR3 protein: CASSLIRREETQYF

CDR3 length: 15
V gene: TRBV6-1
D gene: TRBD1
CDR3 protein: CASSEDPGGGQPQHF

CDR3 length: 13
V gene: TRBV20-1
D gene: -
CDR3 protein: CSARTGANEKLFF

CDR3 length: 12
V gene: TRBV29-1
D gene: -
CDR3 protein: CSSLQGTDTQYF

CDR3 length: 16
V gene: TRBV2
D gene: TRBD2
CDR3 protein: CASSPTSGRPNNEQFF